A single sample gave rise to the 5 T cell receptor beta chains below, sequenced in a study of response to subunit inactivated influenza vaccine. TCRdb re-called the RT-PCR reads through MiXCR, storing one row per CDR3 protein. This repertoire shows a few hundred thousand distinct CDR3 sequences, about 10% found once; its top ten account for approximately 11%. The sample was also linked to a second study, of T cells expressing NK-cell markers. That source adds: UMI-tagged 5'RACE template switching yielded the TCR beta cDNA.

This specimen consisted of PBMCs from blood, obtained on the day of vaccination. Receptor source: a man aged 45-65 years who received an inactivated influenza vaccine.

The table lists this clonotype with many counts. V and J are TRBV29-1 and TRBJ1-5, with D hard to call. Trimming removed 4 bases at V and 0 bases at J, with 7 bases between. Germline CDR1 reads SQVTM; CDR2 reads ANQGSEA. This CDR3 has 13 residues. The CDR3 loop reads CSVAGSSNQPQHF. The CDR3 nucleotides read TGCAGCGTTGCCGGGAGTAGCAATCAGCCCCAGCATTTT.

This clonotype was seen repeatedly, ten times or more. CDR3 DNA sequence: TGCAGTGCTAGAGTTTTGCAAACAGGGTTGGACTATGAGCAGTTCTTC. This sequence encodes CSARVLQTGLDYEQFF. The chain is built from TRBV20-1 and TRBJ2-1; perhaps TRBD1 as D (6 bases). Deletions cut 1 base from V and 8 bases from J, with 21 bases between. The CDR3 runs 16 residues. Germline CDR1 and CDR2: DFQATT and SNEGSKA (reference sequence).

The V call is TRBV15, the J call TRBJ2-2; D is unresolved. The CDR3 extends over 13 amino acids. V lost 3 bases, J lost 4 bases, and 6 bases lay in between. CDR1 LNHNV and CDR2 YYDKDF come from the germline V gene (reference sequence). This CDR3 reads CATSRDRTGELFF. CDR3 nucleotides: TGTGCCACCAGCAGGGACCGCACCGGGGAGCTGTTTTTT.

This clonotype has only a few counts. The rearrangement links TRBV29-1 to TRBJ1-5, with D hard to call. Germline CDR1 and CDR2: SQVTM and ANQGSEA. This CDR3 spans 12 amino acids. The V gene lost 4 bases and the J gene lost 6 bases, with 10 bases spanning the gap. In nucleotides, the CDR3 is TGCAGCGTTGCTCGGGAGGGTCAGCCCCAGCATTTT. Protein: CSVAREGQPQHF.

In its sample, this clonotype was seen a few times. This sequence joins TRBV20-1 and TRBJ1-1; D is uncertain. CDR1 is DFQATT, CDR2 SNEGSKA, per germline (reference sequence). The CDR3 spans 15 residues. V was trimmed by 0 bases and J by 1 base, leaving 12 bases between them. This chain's CDR3 is CSARDLRRTNTEAFF. The CDR3 coding sequence is TGCAGTGCTAGAGATCTACGACGGACGAACACTGAAGCTTTCTTT.